This TCR beta chain was recovered during a study of beta chain features in type 1 diabetes. Study-level results: Moderate yet significant TCRB CDR3 shortening was seen in Type 1 diabetes patients in all four CD4+ subsets. TCRB repertoires of naive, central memory and Treg cells appeared more similar among patients than among healthy donors.

CDR1 is KGHSH and CDR2 is LQKENI in the germline V gene. V was pared by 6 bases and J by 7 bases, with 5 bases of the junction left unmatched. The CDR3 has 12 residues. With respect to this clone: The target antigen is unknown.

Sorting of CD4+ naive, central memory, regulatory and stem cell-like memory cells was performed via CD45RO/CCR7/CD25/CD127/CD95/CD27. Every bit of the isolated RNA underwent reverse transcription, so sequencing read expressed TCRB transcripts. The data were produced by immunoSEQ multiplex PCR, yet TCRdb's version contains in-frame clones alone and is incomplete. The data contain about 140,000 clones, approximately 13% of them singletons. This TCR was sampled from a man aged 18-30 years with type 1 diabetes. Sequencing was performed on central memory CD4+ T cells from blood. The chain recombines TRBV18 with TRBJ1-1; 7 bases fit TRBD1. The CDR3 DNA reads as TGTGCCAGCTCCCTTGGACAGGTTGAAGCTTTCTTT. It yields the protein CASSLGQVEAFF. The variable domain in full, with the rest retrieved from reference TRBV18 and TRBJ1-1, is NAGVMQNPRHLVRRRGQEARLRCSPMKGHSHVYWYRQLPEEGLKFMVYLQKENIIDESGMPKERFSAEFPKEGPSILRIQQVVRGDSAAYFCASSLGQVEAFFGQGTRLTVV.